This passage covers 29 T cell receptor beta chains from one sample sequenced in a study of T cell repertoires in cytomegalovirus infection. MiXCR, run by TCRdb on the reads, gives a single entry per CDR3 protein. The data show some 220,000 distinct CDR3 sequences, 9% to 15% seen once. The specimen sequenced was PBMCs. These receptors came from a human donor in good health (CMV status not recorded). Some clones in this sample may be carry-over from other donors' samples.

This clonotype was seen more than once but under ten times. The V gene is TRBV6-2 or TRBV6-3, the J gene TRBJ1-6; D is unclear. The CDR3 is 14 residues long. The V and J ends lost 4 bases and 5 bases respectively, with 9 bases between them. Germline CDR1 MNHEY, CDR2 SVGEGT. CDR3 sequence reads: CASSSGQNNSPLHF. The CDR3 bases are TGTGCCAGCAGTTCGGGTCAGAATAATTCACCCCTCCACTTT.

This clonotype was detected many times. This chain uses TRBV4-2 with TRBJ1-4; D possibly corresponds to TRBD1 (6 bases). Germline-derived CDR1 and CDR2 are LGHNA and YNFKEQ. There are 16 residues in the CDR3. Trimming took off 3 bases at V and 7 bases at J, with 18 bases between the two ends. The CDR3 here is CASSQEGNRAREKLFF. The CDR3 coding sequence is TGTGCCAGCAGCCAGGAGGGGAACAGGGCGCGTGAAAAACTGTTTTTT.

This clonotype was recorded many times. The rearrangement links TRBV7-9 to TRBJ1-5; D unresolved. V lost 5 bases, J lost 7 bases, and 9 bases lay in between. Per germline, CDR1 SEHNR and CDR2 FQNEAQ (reference sequence). The CDR3 spans 12 residues. The CDR3 here is CASSPVGQPQHF. Written as DNA, the CDR3 is TGTGCCAGCAGCCCTGTGGGACAGCCCCAGCATTTT.

This clonotype turned up a few times. V gene TRBV12-3 or TRBV12-4 combines with J gene TRBJ2-7; a possible D gene is TRBD1 (5 bases). The CDR3 has 15 amino acids. V was shortened by 2 bases and J by 2 bases, with 13 bases between the two germline ends. CDR3 amino acids: CASSLSRGPPYEQYF. The DNA of the CDR3 is TGTGCCAGCAGTTTATCTAGGGGCCCCCCCTACGAGCAGTACTTC.

This clonotype was seen many times. The chain employs TRBV11-3 and TRBJ2-3; possibly TRBD1 or TRBD2 for D (5 bases each). The CDR3 totals 15 residues. V lost 1 base to trimming and J lost 1 base, with 9 bases between them. The germline gives CDR1 SGHNT, CDR2 YENEEA. In DNA form, the CDR3 reads TGTGCCAGCAGCTTAGTTCGAGGGGGCACAGATACGCAGTATTTT. This encodes CASSLVRGGTDTQYF.

This clonotype was seen a few times. The CDR3 sequence: CASSQDKGIRTSPLHF. In DNA, the CDR3 is TGTGCCAGCAGCCAAGATAAGGGGATTCGAACATCACCCCTCCACTTT. This chain uses TRBV14 with TRBJ1-6; D possibly corresponds to TRBD1 (5 bases). The CDR3 runs to 16 residues. The V gene lost 0 bases and the J gene lost 10 bases, with 16 bases spanning the gap. Germline-derived CDR1 and CDR2 are SGHDN and FVKESK.

This clonotype has a count of ten or more. V usage is TRBV7-9 and J usage is TRBJ2-1, with D possibly being TRBD2 (6 bases). CDR1 is SEHNR, CDR2 FQNEAQ, per germline (reference sequence). V lost 2 bases and J 6 bases, leaving 41 bases between the germline ends. This CDR3 contains 24 residues. The CDR3 here is CASSLPPARGSYAPSPGVVNEQFF. CDR3 nucleotides: TGTGCCAGCAGCTTACCTCCCGCCCGGGGGTCCTACGCGCCCTCCCCGGGGGTGGTCAATGAGCAGTTCTTC.

At least ten counts were recorded for this clonotype. The V gene is TRBV7-3, the J gene TRBJ2-3; maybe TRBD2 (6 bases). With 5 bases removed from V and 9 bases from J, the gap between germline ends came to 9 bases. Per the germline V gene, CDR1 is SGHTA and CDR2 is FQGTGA. The CDR3 is 11 residues long. CDR3 loop: CASSRGRTQYF. In nucleotides, the CDR3 is TGTGCCAGCAGCCGGGGGAGGACGCAGTATTTT.

This clonotype appeared many times. The V gene is TRBV11-2, the J gene TRBJ2-1, with D possibly being TRBD1 (6 bases). CDR3 length: 13 residues. Germline-derived CDR1 and CDR2 are SGHAT and FQNNGV. With 0 bases removed from V and 9 bases from J, the gap between germline ends came to 9 bases. The CDR3 sequence: CASSLDLRGEQFF. The DNA for the CDR3 is TGTGCCAGCAGCTTAGATCTCAGGGGTGAGCAGTTCTTC.

This clonotype appeared a few times. The chain uses TRBV18 and TRBJ2-1; 10 nucleotides match TRBD2. V was clipped by 3 bases and J by 7 bases; unmatched bases: 6. Germline values: CDR1 KGHSH, CDR2 LQKENI. This CDR3 contains 15 residues. The chain's CDR3 is CASSPTGTSENEQFF. The CDR3 nucleotides read TGTGCCAGCTCACCCACCGGGACTAGCGAGAATGAGCAGTTCTTC. The whole variable domain, filled in from reference TRBV18 and TRBJ2-1, reads NAGVMQNPRHLVRRRGQEARLRCSPMKGHSHVYWYRQLPEEGLKFMVYLQKENIIDESGMPKERFSAEFPKEGPSILRIQQVVRGDSAAYFCASSPTGTSENEQFFGPGTRLTVL.

This clonotype was seen many times. The chain uses TRBV5-5 and TRBJ1-2; 7 nucleotides align to TRBD1. With 0 bases clipped from V and 7 bases from J, the junction kept 9 bases outside the gene matches. CDR3 size: 15 residues. Germline V gene lookup returns CDR1 SGHKS and CDR2 YYEKEE (reference sequence). The CDR3 here is CASSLERGRPSGYTF. The DNA of the CDR3 is TGTGCCAGCAGCTTGGAAAGGGGGCGGCCTAGTGGCTACACCTTC. Variable domain in full (rest from reference TRBV5-5 and TRBJ1-2): DAGVTQSPTHLIKTRGQQVTLRCSPISGHKSVSWYQQVLGQGPQFIFQYYEKEERGRGNFPDRFSARQFPNYSSELNVNALLLGDSALYLCASSLERGRPSGYTFGSGTRLTVV.

This clonotype came up many times. V and J are TRBV7-2 and TRBJ1-4; the D is unclear. Deletions cut 1 base from V and 0 bases from J, with 6 bases between. The CDR3 contains 15 residues. Germline values: CDR1 SGHTA, CDR2 FQGNSA. The CDR3 region has the DNA TGTGCCAGCAGCTTAGTGGTTGCAACTAATGAAAAACTGTTTTTT. Protein sequence: CASSLVVATNEKLFF.

This clonotype was seen a handful of times. For the CDR3, the DNA is TGTGCCAGCAGCTTAGATGGCTTTGGTGAGCAGTTCTTC. This codes for CASSLDGFGEQFF. The chain has TRBV7-3 and TRBJ2-1, with D hard to call. The germline CDR1 and CDR2 sequences are SGHTA and FQGTGA. Deletions cut 2 bases from V and 9 bases from J, with 11 bases between. The CDR3 consists of 13 residues.

There are a few counts of this clonotype. V is TRBV19 and J is TRBJ1-5; 7 bases are shared with TRBD1. CDR3 length equals 15 residues. V shed 3 bases, J shed 0 bases, and the junction held 2 bases outside the gene matches. Germline CDR1 reads LNHDA; CDR2 reads SQIVND (reference sequence). The CDR3 loop is CASSIPGGSNQPQHF. In DNA, the CDR3 is TGTGCCAGTAGTATTCCAGGGGGTAGCAATCAGCCCCAGCATTTT.

There are many counts of this clonotype. This sequence joins TRBV7-6 and TRBJ2-1, with D maybe TRBD2 (6 bases). Germline CDR1 and CDR2: SGHVS and FNYEAQ. The CDR3 spans 14 residues. V dropped 3 bases and J dropped 4 bases, with 10 bases sitting between them. The CDR3 DNA follows: TGTGCCAGCAGCTTTAGCGGCGGTTACAATGAGCAGTTCTTC. Its translation is CASSFSGGYNEQFF.

This clonotype was detected only a few times. An end of the junction does not agree with germline; a read error may underlie this. The V and J genes are TRBV27 and TRBJ1-1; D unresolved. CDR1 is MNHEY, CDR2 SMNVEV, per germline (reference sequence). CDR3 length: 10 amino acids. As DNA, the CDR3 is TGTGCCAGCAGTTTATCGGCCACCTCATTT. This encodes CASSLSATSF.

In this sample, this clonotype turned up a few times. The chain has TRBV7-2 and TRBJ1-1; a possible D gene is TRBD1 (6 bases). The CDR3 length is 16 residues. With 4 bases removed from V and 0 bases from J, the gap between germline ends came to 15 bases. Germline CDR1 reads SGHTA; CDR2 reads FQGNSA. This chain's CDR3 is CASSSPGGPMNTEAFF. The CDR3 DNA sequence: TGTGCCAGCAGCTCGCCCGGGGGGCCCATGAACACTGAAGCTTTCTTT.

There are a few counts of this clonotype. The V gene is TRBV4-1, the J gene TRBJ2-5, with 7 bases aligning to TRBD2. V was clipped by 6 bases and J by 4 bases; unmatched bases: 8. From germline, CDR1 is MGHRA and CDR2 YSYEKL. This CDR3 has 14 amino acids. The DNA of the CDR3 is TGCGCCAGCAGTCGGTTGGGGGGGGTAGAGACCCAGTACTTC. This sequence encodes CASSRLGGVETQYF.

This clonotype was recorded a few times. The chain links TRBV19 to TRBJ1-1; D unclear. V shed 3 bases and J shed 1 base, with 3 bases lying between them. CDR1 LNHDA and CDR2 SQIVND come from the germline V gene (reference sequence). The length of the CDR3 is 12 residues. DNA of the CDR3: TGTGCCAGTAGTATCGGGAACACTGAAGCTTTCTTT. Translation gives CASSIGNTEAFF.

The V and J genes are TRBV5-1 and TRBJ2-5, with no clear D. Germline V lookup: CDR1 SGHRS, CDR2 YFSETQ. The CDR3 extends over 16 amino acids. Trimming cost V 4 bases and J 5 bases, with 21 bases left between them. In DNA, the CDR3 is TGCGCCAGCAGCGCGGACGGATCCTTCTTGGGGGAGACCCAGTACTTC. Translating gives CASSADGSFLGETQYF. Combining the CDR3 with reference TRBV5-1 and TRBJ2-5 gives the whole variable domain KAGVTQTPRYLIKTRGQQVTLSCSPISGHRSVSWYQQTPGQGLQFLFEYFSETQRNKGNFPGRFSGRQFSNSRSEMNVSTLELGDSALYLCASSADGSFLGETQYFGPGTRLLVL.

This clonotype showed up many times. The chain recombines TRBV7-2 with TRBJ1-5, with 8 bases that match TRBD1. Germline CDR1 is SGHTA and CDR2 is FQGNSA. This CDR3 comprises 15 residues. The J segment lost 7 bases and the V segment lost 5 bases, leaving 10 bases of the junction unmatched. Here the CDR3 reads CASSPGTGSWQPQHF. The CDR3 nucleotides are TGTGCCAGCAGCCCCGGGACAGGATCATGGCAGCCCCAGCATTTT. The full variable domain, its missing parts supplied by reference TRBV7-2 and TRBJ1-5, is GAGVSQSPSNKVTEKGKDVELRCDPISGHTALYWYRQSLGQGLEFLIYFQGNSAPDKSGLPSDRFSAERTGGSVSTLTIQRTQQEDSAVYLCASSPGTGSWQPQHFGDGTRLSIL.

This rearrangement joins TRBV6-5 to TRBJ2-2, with D uncertain. Trimming shortened V by 0 bases and J by 5 bases, and 10 bases separated the two germline ends. This CDR3 is 15 amino acids long. Germline CDR1 MNHEY, CDR2 SVGAGI. Here the CDR3 DNA reads TGTGCCAGCAGTTACTCGACTCAGAGGACCGGGGAGCTGTTTTTT. Translated: CASSYSTQRTGELFF.

This clonotype has at least ten counts. The chain employs TRBV7-2 and TRBJ1-1; maybe TRBD1 (6 bases). The CDR3 runs 15 residues. V lost 4 bases and J lost 4, with 16 bases in between. The germline gives CDR1 SGHTA, CDR2 FQGNSA. The chain's CDR3 is CASSSEGGSFTEAFF. The CDR3 region has the DNA TGTGCCAGCAGCTCCGAGGGGGGGAGTTTCACTGAAGCTTTCTTT.

This clonotype has a count of ten or more. The chain links TRBV6-2 or TRBV6-3 to TRBJ2-7; 10 positions match TRBD1. V was clipped by 6 bases and J by 2 bases; unmatched bases: 7. Looked up from germline, CDR1 is MNHEY and CDR2 is SVGEGT. The CDR3 is 15 residues long. The CDR3 nucleotides are TGTGCCAGCAGGCCGCGGGACAGGGGCGCCTACGAGCAGTACTTC. Its protein is CASRPRDRGAYEQYF.

This clonotype was recorded at least ten times. The chain is built from TRBV28 and TRBJ2-2; no clear D. Looked up from germline, CDR1 is MDHEN and CDR2 is SYDVKM. The V and J ends lost 5 bases and 1 base respectively, with 8 bases between them. This CDR3 is built from 14 residues. CDR3: CASSMTLNTGELFF. Here the CDR3 DNA reads TGTGCCAGCAGTATGACTTTGAACACCGGGGAGCTGTTTTTT.

This clonotype was observed at least ten times. The V gene is TRBV7-2, the J gene TRBJ1-2, with 10 bases that match TRBD1. The V segment lost 6 bases and the J segment 8 bases; nucleotides outside the gene matches: 3. Germline V gene sequence: CDR1 SGHTA, CDR2 FQGNSA. The CDR3 extends over 12 amino acids. The CDR3 nucleotides read TGTGCCAGCAGTCGGACAGGGGGGGGCTACACCTTC. The encoded protein is CASSRTGGGYTF. The variable domain in full, completed from reference TRBV7-2 and TRBJ1-2, reads GAGVSQSPSNKVTEKGKDVELRCDPISGHTALYWYRQSLGQGLEFLIYFQGNSAPDKSGLPSDRFSAERTGGSVSTLTIQRTQQEDSAVYLCASSRTGGGYTFGSGTRLTVV.

The chain employs TRBV5-1 and TRBJ2-1; 9 nucleotides match TRBD1. Germline values: CDR1 SGHRS, CDR2 YFSETQ. With 2 bases clipped from V and 7 bases from J, the junction kept 7 bases outside the gene matches. The CDR3 contains 15 residues. CDR3 sequence (DNA): TGCGCCAGCAGCTTCCTACAGGGGGCGCGGAATGAGCAGTTCTTC. It yields the protein CASSFLQGARNEQFF.

V and J are TRBV5-1 and TRBJ2-7; D may be TRBD2 (7 bases). The CDR3 totals 16 residues. Trimming removed 3 bases from V and 4 bases from J, with 20 bases in between. Germline lookup yields CDR1 SGHRS and CDR2 YFSETQ. The CDR3 region has the DNA TGCGCCAGCAGCTATACGGGGGCAGGGGAGGGTTACGAGCAGTACTTC. It is translated as CASSYTGAGEGYEQYF.

The sample holds one count of this clonotype. The chain uses TRBV19 and TRBJ2-3, with D possibly TRBD2 on 7 matching bases. Germline V gene data show CDR1 as LNHDA and CDR2 as SQIVND (reference sequence). The CDR3 length is 16 residues. Trimming pared 6 bases from V and 1 base from J, leaving 17 bases between. CDR3 sequence: CASRSVGAGGTDTQYF. The CDR3 coding sequence is TGTGCCAGTAGGTCCGTGGGGGCGGGAGGCACAGATACGCAGTATTTT.